These T cell receptor beta chains were read from a single sample in a study of shared clonotypes between healthy human individuals. Here immunoSEQ multiplex PCR was the method, and the copy in TCRdb shows in-frame clones only, minus some. This table has fewer than 350,000 clones, roughly 91% appearing once. Sequenced sample: memory CD8+ T cells sorted from blood. Source of these receptors: a man aged 18 to 30 in good health. CDR3s include the opening cysteine and the closing phenylalanine or tryptophan. The order of the fields is V gene, D gene, clone size, J gene, CDR3 protein, CDR3 DNA. The D gene is left open where the match is weak. The listing skips clone size in some rows; elsewhere it reads once, few, many or a size class.

V: TRBV5-1
D: TRBD1
size: -
J: TRBJ2-5
CDR3: CASSFESGGGETQYF
DNA: TGCGCCAGCAGCTTCGAATCAGGGGGCGGAGAGACCCAGTACTTC

V: TRBV7-9
D: TRBD1
size: medium-sized
J: TRBJ1-2
CDR3: CASSLTGGGQYGYTF
DNA: TGTGCCAGCAGCTTGACAGGGGGCGGCCAGTATGGCTACACCTTC

V: TRBV27
D: -
size: -
J: TRBJ1-6
CDR3: CASSSQGPNSPLHF
DNA: TGTGCCAGCAGTTCCCAGGGCCCAAATTCACCCCTCCACTTT

V: TRBV29-1
D: TRBD1
size: few
J: TRBJ1-1
CDR3: CSVEGQGNTEAFF
DNA: TGCAGCGTTGAGGGACAGGGGAACACTGAAGCTTTCTTT

V: TRBV28
D: -
size: -
J: TRBJ1-1
CDR3: CASSPDGQNTEAFF
DNA: TGTGCCAGCAGTCCGGACGGCCAGAACACTGAAGCTTTCTTT

V: TRBV11-2
D: -
size: -
J: TRBJ2-1
CDR3: CASRTWASYHNEQFF
DNA: TGTGCCAGCAGAACTTGGGCTAGCTACCACAATGAGCAGTTCTTC

V: TRBV7-9
D: TRBD2
size: -
J: TRBJ2-2
CDR3: CASINSGDGELFF
DNA: TGTGCCAGCATCAATAGCGGGGACGGGGAGCTGTTTTTT

V: TRBV7-9
D: TRBD2
size: once
J: TRBJ2-5
CDR3: CASSLGGLAAGETQYF
DNA: TGTGCCAGCAGCTTAGGCGGACTAGCGGCCGGAGAGACCCAGTACTTC

V: TRBV7-2
D: -
size: -
J: TRBJ2-5
CDR3: CASSLQGETQYF
DNA: TGTGCCAGCAGCCTCCAAGGAGAGACCCAGTACTTC

V: TRBV6-1
D: -
size: once
J: TRBJ1-1
CDR3: CASSETGSLNTEAFF
DNA: TGTGCCAGCAGTGAAACGGGGAGCTTGAACACTGAAGCTTTCTTT

V: TRBV6-6
D: -
size: once
J: TRBJ1-6
CDR3: CASSYPRGYNSPLHF
DNA: TGTGCCAGCAGTTACCCCAGGGGCTATAATTCACCCCTCCACTTT

V: TRBV6-5
D: -
size: -
J: TRBJ2-7
CDR3: CASSYSWGYEQYF
DNA: TGTGCCAGCAGTTACTCATGGGGCTACGAGCAGTACTTC

V: TRBV11-2
D: -
size: -
J: TRBJ2-7
CDR3: CASSKGGAYEQYF
DNA: TGTGCCAGCAGCAAAGGGGGAGCCTACGAGCAGTACTTC

V: TRBV5-6
D: -
size: -
J: TRBJ2-5
CDR3: CASSYFYGGAFEETQYF
DNA: TGTGCCAGCAGCTACTTCTATGGGGGGGCCTTCGAAGAGACCCAGTACTTC

V: TRBV7-6
D: -
size: -
J: TRBJ2-5
CDR3: CASSPGVGETQYF
DNA: TGTGCCAGCAGCCCGGGGGTGGGGGAGACCCAGTACTTC

V: TRBV27
D: -
size: -
J: TRBJ2-7
CDR3: CASSRGGPTREQYF
DNA: TGTGCCAGCAGCAGGGGGGGGCCCACCAGGGAGCAGTACTTC